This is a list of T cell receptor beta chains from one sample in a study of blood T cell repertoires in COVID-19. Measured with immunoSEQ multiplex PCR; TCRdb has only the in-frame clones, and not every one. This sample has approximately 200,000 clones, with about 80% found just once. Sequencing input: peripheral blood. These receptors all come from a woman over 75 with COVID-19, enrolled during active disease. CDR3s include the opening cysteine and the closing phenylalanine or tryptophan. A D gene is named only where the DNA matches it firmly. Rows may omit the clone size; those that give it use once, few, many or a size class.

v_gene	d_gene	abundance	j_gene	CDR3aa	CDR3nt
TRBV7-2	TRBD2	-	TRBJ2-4	CASSLASTSENIQYF	TGTGCCAGCAGCTTAGCGAGTACTAGCGAAAACATTCAGTACTTC
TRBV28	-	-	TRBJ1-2	CASSLWGLTPDHSNYGYTF	TGTGCCAGCAGTCTCTGGGGCCTGACGCCAGACCACTCTAACTATGGCTACACCTTC
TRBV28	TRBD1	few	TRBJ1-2	CASRGQGAGPYGYTF	TGTGCCAGCAGGGGACAGGGGGCGGGACCATATGGCTACACCTTC
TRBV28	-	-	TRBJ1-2	CAGGTKSGYTF	TGTGCCGGGGGGACTAAGTCGGGCTACACCTTC
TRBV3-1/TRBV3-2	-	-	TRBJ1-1	CASSYEPGESEAFF	TGTGCCAGCAGCTATGAGCCAGGGGAGAGTGAAGCTTTCTTT
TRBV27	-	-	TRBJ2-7	CASAEGSNSGGKQYF	TGTGCCAGCGCCGAGGGTAGTAATTCAGGGGGGAAGCAGTACTTC
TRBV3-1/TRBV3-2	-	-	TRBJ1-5	CASSQGGASNQPQHF	TGTGCCAGCAGCCAAGGGGGCGCGAGCAATCAGCCCCAGCATTTT
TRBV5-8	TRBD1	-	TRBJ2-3	CASSLAGTEERTDTQYF	TGTGCCAGCAGCTTGGCCGGGACAGAGGAACGCACAGATACGCAGTATTTT
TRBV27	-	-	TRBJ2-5	CASSSGETQYF	TGTGCCAGCAGTTCGGGGGAGACCCAGTACTTC
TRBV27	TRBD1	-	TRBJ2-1	CASSFGTGGYNEQFF	TGTGCCAGCAGTTTTGGGACAGGGGGCTACAATGAGCAGTTCTTC
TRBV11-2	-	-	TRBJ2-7	CASSLGTAPYEQYF	TGTGCCAGCAGCTTAGGGACAGCACCCTACGAGCAGTACTTC
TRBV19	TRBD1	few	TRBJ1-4	CASSRTGFTNEKLFF	TGTGCCAGTAGTAGGACAGGGTTCACTAATGAAAAACTGTTTTTT
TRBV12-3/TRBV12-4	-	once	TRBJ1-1	CASRYRANTEAFF	TGTGCCAGCAGGTACAGGGCGAACACTGAAGCTTTCTTT
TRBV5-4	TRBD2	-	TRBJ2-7	CASSSPSGVDEQYF	TGTGCCAGCAGTTCCCCTAGCGGCGTAGACGAGCAGTACTTC
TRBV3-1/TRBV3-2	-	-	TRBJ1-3	CASSPKTRGPGNTIYF	TGTGCCAGCAGCCCTAAGACGCGGGGGCCAGGAAACACCATATATTTT
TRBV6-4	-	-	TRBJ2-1	CASSPSPSRINEQFF	TGTGCCAGCAGCCCATCCCCTAGCCGTATCAATGAGCAGTTCTTC
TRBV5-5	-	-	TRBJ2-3	CASSKPQGTDTQYF	TGTGCCAGCAGCAAACCTCAGGGCACAGATACGCAGTATTTT
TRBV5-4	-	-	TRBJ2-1	CASSLGESEQFF	TGTGCCAGCAGCCTTGGGGAGTCTGAGCAGTTCTTC
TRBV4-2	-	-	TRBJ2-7	CASSQAHGGYEQYF	TGTGCCAGCAGCCAAGCTCACGGAGGCTACGAGCAGTACTTC
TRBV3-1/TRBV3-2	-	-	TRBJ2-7	CASSQSSYEQYF	TGTGCCAGCAGCCAGAGCTCCTACGAGCAGTACTTC
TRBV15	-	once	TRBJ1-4	CATSRDLSVIFFEKLFF	TGTGCCACCAGCAGAGATTTATCAGTGATTTTCTTCGAAAAACTGTTTTTT